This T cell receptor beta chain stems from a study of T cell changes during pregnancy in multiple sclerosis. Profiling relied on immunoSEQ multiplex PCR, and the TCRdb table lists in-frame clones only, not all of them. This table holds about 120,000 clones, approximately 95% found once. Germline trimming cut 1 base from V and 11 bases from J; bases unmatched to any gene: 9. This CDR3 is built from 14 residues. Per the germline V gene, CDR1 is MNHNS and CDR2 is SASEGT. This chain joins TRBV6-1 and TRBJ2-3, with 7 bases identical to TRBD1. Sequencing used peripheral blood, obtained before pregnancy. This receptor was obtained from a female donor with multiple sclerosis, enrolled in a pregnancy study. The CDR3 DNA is TGTGCCAGCAGTGAAGGTCCCCGGGACAGTGAGCAGTATTTT. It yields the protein CASSEGPRDSEQYF.